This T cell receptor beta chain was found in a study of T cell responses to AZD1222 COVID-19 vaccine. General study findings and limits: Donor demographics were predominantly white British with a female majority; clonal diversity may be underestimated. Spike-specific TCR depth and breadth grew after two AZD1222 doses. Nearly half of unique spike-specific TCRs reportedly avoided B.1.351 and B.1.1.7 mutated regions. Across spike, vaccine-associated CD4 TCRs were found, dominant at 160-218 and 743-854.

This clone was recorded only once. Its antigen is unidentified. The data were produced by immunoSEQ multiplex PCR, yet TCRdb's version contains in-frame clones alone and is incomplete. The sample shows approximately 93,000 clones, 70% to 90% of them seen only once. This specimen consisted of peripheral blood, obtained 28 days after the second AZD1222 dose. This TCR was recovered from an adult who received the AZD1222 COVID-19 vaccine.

CDR3 coding DNA: TGCGCCAGCAGCCCGGGACAGGGGGCCTATGGCTACACCTTC. Its protein product is CASSPGQGAYGYTF. The chain couples TRBV4-1 to TRBJ1-2; 12 nucleotides align to TRBD1. The CDR3 contains 14 residues. V gave up 4 bases and J gave up 4 bases; unmatched junction bases: 1. Germline V gene lookup returns CDR1 MGHRA and CDR2 YSYEKL.